The 15 T cell receptor beta chains below all came from one sample that was sequenced in a study of blood T cell repertoires in COVID-19. This table comes from immunoSEQ multiplex PCR, and its TCRdb copy is limited to in-frame clones, with some not included. The data show some 200,000 clones, with 80% to 90% seen just once and under 3.5% held by the top ten. The sequenced sample consisted of peripheral blood. Receptors originate from a man aged 50 to 60 who had recovered from COVID-19.

The chain links TRBV24-1 to TRBJ2-7; TRBD1 aligns across 9 bases. The CDR3 is 15 residues long. V gave up 4 bases and J gave up 0 bases; unmatched junction bases: 3. Germline V lookup: CDR1 KGHDR, CDR2 SFDVKD. In nucleotides, the CDR3 is TGTGCCACCAGTGACCCGACAGGGGGCTCCTACGAGCAGTACTTC. This sequence encodes CATSDPTGGSYEQYF.

The chain links TRBV27 to TRBJ1-1; 9 nucleotides match TRBD1. V shed 5 bases and J 6 bases; nucleotides not matched to a gene: 10. Germline values: CDR1 MNHEY, CDR2 SMNVEV (reference sequence). The CDR3 has 15 residues. The CDR3: CASSAPGQGRPEAFF. CDR3 sequence (DNA): TGTGCCAGCAGTGCACCGGGACAGGGTCGGCCTGAAGCTTTCTTT.

This chain connects TRBV19 to TRBJ2-1; 9 bases line up with TRBD2. The CDR3 sequence is 16 residues long. Germline V gene lookup returns CDR1 LNHDA and CDR2 SQIVND (reference sequence). With 0 bases clipped from V and 7 bases from J, the junction kept 7 bases outside the gene matches. CDR3 DNA sequence: TGTGCCAGTAGTATAGATCATGGTAGCGGGAGAAATGAGCAGTTCTTC. Its protein product is CASSIDHGSGRNEQFF. The full variable domain, completed using reference TRBV19 and TRBJ2-1, is DGGITQSPKYLFRKEGQNVTLSCEQNLNHDAMYWYRQDPGQGLRLIYYSQIVNDFQKGDIAEGYSVSREKKESFPLTVTSAQKNPTAFYLCASSIDHGSGRNEQFFGPGTRLTVL.

V usage is TRBV9 and J usage is TRBJ2-3, with a possible D match to TRBD2 (7 bases). Between the trimmed V and J ends, which lost 4 bases and 4 bases, there was a span of 16 bases. The CDR3 sequence is 15 residues long. Germline V gene data show CDR1 as SGDLS and CDR2 as YYNGEE. The CDR3 spells CASSPRMGGPDTQYF. The CDR3 DNA is TGTGCCAGCAGCCCCCGGATGGGGGGGCCAGATACGCAGTATTTT. The whole variable domain, filled in from reference TRBV9 and TRBJ2-3, reads DSGVTQTPKHLITATGQRVTLRCSPRSGDLSVYWYQQSLDQGLQFLIQYYNGEERAKGNILERFSAQQFPDLHSELNLSSLELGDSALYFCASSPRMGGPDTQYFGPGTRLTVL.

The V call is TRBV9, the J call TRBJ1-1; no clear D. The V gene lost 0 bases and the J gene lost 4 bases, with 7 bases spanning the gap. In germline, CDR1 is SGDLS, CDR2 YYNGEE. This CDR3 region has 13 residues. CDR3 region: CASSVAEFTEAFF. CDR3 DNA sequence: TGTGCCAGCAGCGTAGCAGAATTCACTGAAGCTTTCTTT.

This clone was recorded at least ten times. The CDR3 is CAPRGLPSTDTQYF. DNA for the CDR3: TGTGCCCCCAGGGGGCTACCTAGCACAGATACGCAGTATTTT. The rearrangement links TRBV27 to TRBJ2-3; 8 nucleotides match TRBD1. Per germline, CDR1 MNHEY and CDR2 SMNVEV (reference sequence). The CDR3 runs 14 residues. J gave up 0 bases and V 11 bases, and 7 bases lay outside the gene matches.

The rearrangement uses TRBV21-1 and TRBJ2-7; TRBD2, the table's D call, was not compared with the DNA. TRBV21-1 is tagged as a pseudogene. This CDR3 is 18 amino acids long. The CDR3, as DNA: TGTGCCAGCAACCGAACGGGACTAGCGGGGACTTGCTCCTACGAGCAGTACTTC. This translates into CASNRTGLAGTCSYEQYF.

The table lists this clone with a few counts. The rearrangement uses TRBV7-8 and TRBJ1-1; D uncertain. Trimming shortened V by 1 base and J by 0 bases, and 6 bases separated the two germline ends. Per the germline V gene, CDR1 is SGHVS and CDR2 is FQNEAQ. The CDR3 is 14 amino acids. CDR3 coding DNA: TGTGCCAGCAGCTTAGACACCTTGAACACTGAAGCTTTCTTT. Residues: CASSLDTLNTEAFF. Full variable domain (outside the CDR3, taken from reference TRBV7-8 and TRBJ1-1): GAGVSQSPRYKVAKRGQDVALRCDPISGHVSLFWYQQALGQGPEFLTYFQNEAQLDKSGLPSDRFFAERPEGSVSTLKIQRTQQEDSAVYLCASSLDTLNTEAFFGQGTRLTVV.

V usage is TRBV5-4 and J usage is TRBJ2-5; 11 nucleotides agree with TRBD2. Germline V gene lookup returns CDR1 SGHNT and CDR2 YYREEE (reference sequence). With V trimmed by 3 bases and J by 0 bases, 7 bases remained unmatched. The CDR3 consists of 17 residues. DNA for the CDR3: TGTGCCAGCAGCTATGAAATAGCGGGAGGGGACCAAGAGACCCAGTACTTC. It yields the protein CASSYEIAGGDQETQYF.

The rearrangement links TRBV24-1 to TRBJ2-2; possibly TRBD2 for D (5 bases). The V gene's germline CDR1 is KGHDR and CDR2 SFDVKD. The CDR3 has 16 amino acids. Trimming removed 5 bases from V and 6 bases from J, with 18 bases in between. As DNA, the CDR3 is TGTGCCACCAGTGTTCCCAACGGGATTAAGGCCGGGGAGCTGTTTTTT. Its translation is CATSVPNGIKAGELFF.

This sequence joins TRBV28 and TRBJ2-1; 8 nucleotides line up with TRBD2. CDR3 size: 17 residues. The germline CDR1 and CDR2 sequences are MDHEN and SYDVKM. V lost 3 bases, J lost 5 bases, and 12 bases stayed unmatched. CDR3 residues: CASSFSALAGRNNEQFF. CDR3 nucleotide sequence: TGTGCCAGCAGTTTTTCCGCCTTAGCGGGAAGGAACAATGAGCAGTTCTTC.

The V call is TRBV2, the J call TRBJ1-6; 8 bases fit TRBD1. Germline lookup yields CDR1 SNHLY and CDR2 FYNNEI. The CDR3 totals 15 residues. V lost 4 bases, J lost 5 bases, and 4 bases stayed unmatched. CDR3 region: CASSGRTGNNSPLHF. CDR3 bases: TGTGCCAGCAGTGGCCGGACAGGGAATAATTCACCCCTCCACTTT.

The rearrangement joins TRBV30 to TRBJ2-7; maybe TRBD1 (6 bases). The CDR3 has 12 residues. CDR1 and CDR2 (germline): GTSNPN, SVGIG (reference sequence). V lost 3 bases and J 0 bases, leaving 6 bases between the germline ends. The CDR3 region is CAWRDSSYEQYF. The CDR3 nucleotides read TGTGCCTGGAGGGACAGCTCCTACGAGCAGTACTTC. Variable domain in full (rest from reference TRBV30 and TRBJ2-7): SQTIHQWPATLVQPVGSPLSLECTVEGTSNPNLYWYRQAAGRGLQLLFYSVGIGQISSEVPQNLSASRPQDRQFILSSKKLLLSDSGFYLCAWRDSSYEQYFGPGTRLTVT.

This chain connects TRBV6-5 to TRBJ1-5; tentatively, D is TRBD1 (6 bases). V dropped 6 bases and J dropped 3 bases, with 12 bases sitting between them. The CDR3 totals 14 residues. In germline, CDR1 is MNHEY, CDR2 SVGAGI. The CDR3 DNA reads as TGTGCCAGCAGGGATGGACAGATCAATCAGCCCCAGCATTTT. Protein sequence: CASRDGQINQPQHF.

This sequence joins TRBV19 and TRBJ1-6; D is ambiguous. Trimming took off 4 bases at V and 7 bases at J, with 5 bases between the two ends. In germline, CDR1 is LNHDA, CDR2 SQIVND (reference sequence). The CDR3 has 12 residues. CDR3 DNA sequence: TGTGCCAGTAGTACTAGGAATTCACCCCTCCACTTT. It codes for CASSTRNSPLHF.